These 3 T cell receptor beta chains came from one sample sequenced in a study of cytomegalovirus exposure and HLA in healthy donors. Profiled with immunoSEQ multiplex PCR; TCRdb holds only in-frame clones, not every one. The sample records about 270,000 clones, 65% to 90% being singletons. The material sequenced was PBMCs. Receptors were obtained from a woman under 30 in good health and CMV-seronegative.

A note on this clone: Within the sample, other DNA sequences also encode this same CDR3. The rearrangement joins TRBV27 to TRBJ2-7; TRBD1 matches at 9 bases. Germline values: CDR1 MNHEY, CDR2 SMNVEV (reference sequence). Trimming removed 7 bases from V and 7 bases from J; junction bases left unmatched: 14. The CDR3 sequence is 15 residues long. CDR3: CASMKLGQGLYEQYF. The CDR3 DNA follows: TGTGCCAGCATGAAGTTGGGACAGGGTCTCTATGAGCAGTACTTC.

The rearrangement joins TRBV29-1 to TRBJ1-1; perhaps TRBD1 as D (5 bases). V lost 7 bases to trimming and J lost 4 bases, with 16 bases between them. The germline V gene encodes CDR1 SQVTM and CDR2 ANQGSEA. The CDR3 runs 13 residues. CDR3 DNA sequence: TGCAGCGCCCACGGGGGGGAGAGCACTGAAGCTTTCTTT. Protein: CSAHGGESTEAFF.

This clone was detected only once. At one end the junction does not follow the germline gene, possibly because of a read error. The chain recombines TRBV5-6 with TRBJ2-1, with a weak D call TRBD2 (5 bases). Germline loops: CDR1 SGHDT, CDR2 YYEEEE. CDR3 length: 11 residues. CDR3 DNA: TGTGCCAGCAGCCAGACGGGAACTGCGGTCTTC. Its translation: CASSQTGTAVF.